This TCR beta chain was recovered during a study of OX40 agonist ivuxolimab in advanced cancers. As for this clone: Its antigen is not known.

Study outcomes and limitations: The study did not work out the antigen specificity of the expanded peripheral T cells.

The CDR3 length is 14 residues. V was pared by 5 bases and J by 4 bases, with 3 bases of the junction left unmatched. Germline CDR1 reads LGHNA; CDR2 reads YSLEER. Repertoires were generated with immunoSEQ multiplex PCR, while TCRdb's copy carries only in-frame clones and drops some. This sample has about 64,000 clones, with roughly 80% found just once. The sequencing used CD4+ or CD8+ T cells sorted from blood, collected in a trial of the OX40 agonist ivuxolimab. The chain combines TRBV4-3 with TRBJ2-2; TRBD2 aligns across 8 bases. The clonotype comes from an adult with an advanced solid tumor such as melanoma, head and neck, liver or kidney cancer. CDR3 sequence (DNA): TGCGCCAGCAGCTCGCGGGGGGTCACCGGGGAGCTGTTTTTT. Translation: CASSSRGVTGELFF.